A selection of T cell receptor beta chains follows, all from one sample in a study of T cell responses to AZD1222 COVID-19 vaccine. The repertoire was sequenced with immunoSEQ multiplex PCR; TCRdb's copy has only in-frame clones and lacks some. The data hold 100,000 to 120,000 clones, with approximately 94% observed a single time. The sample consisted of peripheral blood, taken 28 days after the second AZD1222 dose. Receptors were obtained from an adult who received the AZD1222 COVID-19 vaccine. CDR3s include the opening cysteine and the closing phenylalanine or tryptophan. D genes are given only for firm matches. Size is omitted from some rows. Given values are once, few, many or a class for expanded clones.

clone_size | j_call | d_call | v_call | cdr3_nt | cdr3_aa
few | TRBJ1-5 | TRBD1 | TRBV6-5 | TGTGCCAGCAGTACGGGACAGAATCAGCCCCAGCATTTT | CASSTGQNQPQHF
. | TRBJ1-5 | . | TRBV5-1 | TGCGCCAGCAGCATCGTTTCGACGGGGAATCAGCCCCAGCATTTT | CASSIVSTGNQPQHF
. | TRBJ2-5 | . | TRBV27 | TGTGCCAGCAGTTTAGGAGAGACCCAGTACTTC | CASSLGETQYF
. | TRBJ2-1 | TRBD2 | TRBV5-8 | TGTGCCAGCAGCTTGGCCGCGGGGGGGCCTGGTGAGCAGTTCTTC | CASSLAAGGPGEQFF
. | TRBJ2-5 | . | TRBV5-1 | TGCGCCAGCAGCTTTCCAGGGGAAATAGATCGGAGGGAGACCCAGTACTTC | CASSFPGEIDRRETQYF
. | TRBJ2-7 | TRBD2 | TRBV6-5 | TGTGCCAGCCGAAAAAGACTAGCGGGAGCTTACGAGCAGTACTTC | CASRKRLAGAYEQYF
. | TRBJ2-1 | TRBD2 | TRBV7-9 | TGTGCCAGCAGCTTAGTTTTCGTCGCTAGCGGGAACTACAATGAGCAGTTCTTC | CASSLVFVASGNYNEQFF
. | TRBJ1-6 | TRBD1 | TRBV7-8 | TGTGCCAGCAGCTTAAGGGACAGCCTCTACACTCTTAATTCACCCCTCCACTTT | CASSLRDSLYTLNSPLHF
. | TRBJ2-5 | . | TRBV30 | TGTGCCTGGAGCCCTGGGGGGTTAGGAGAGACCCAGTACTTC | CAWSPGGLGETQYF
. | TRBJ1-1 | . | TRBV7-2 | TGTGCCAGCAGCTTAAGGGGACGGTGGCAGCCCCATGAAGCTTTCTTT | CASSLRGRWQPHEAFF
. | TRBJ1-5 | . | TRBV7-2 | TGTGCCAGCAGCTTGATGGGGTTCAATCAGCCCCAGCATTTT | CASSLMGFNQPQHF
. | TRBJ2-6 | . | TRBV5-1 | TGCGCCAGCAGCTTGCCTCAGGGTCCTGGGGCCAACGTCCTGACTTTC | CASSLPQGPGANVLTF
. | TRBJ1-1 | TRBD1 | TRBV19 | TGTGCCAGTAGTTACCGGACAGGGACGAACACTGAAGCTTTCTTT | CASSYRTGTNTEAFF
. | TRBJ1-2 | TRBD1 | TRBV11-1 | TGTGCCAGCAGCTTTGGGACAGGGAACTATGGCTACACCTTC | CASSFGTGNYGYTF
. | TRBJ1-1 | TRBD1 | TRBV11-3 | TGTGCCAGCAGCTTAGGAGGGACAGGGTACACTGAAGCTTTCTTT | CASSLGGTGYTEAFF
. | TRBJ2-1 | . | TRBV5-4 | TGTGCCAGCAGCGCCCAACTGGGTGAGCAGTTCTTC | CASSAQLGEQFF
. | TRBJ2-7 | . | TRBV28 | TGTGCCAGCAGGCAGCAGGGCTACGAGCAGTACTTC | CASRQQGYEQYF
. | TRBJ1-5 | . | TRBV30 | TGTGCCTGGAGTCCCACCCGAAATCAGCCCCAGCATTTT | CAWSPTRNQPQHF
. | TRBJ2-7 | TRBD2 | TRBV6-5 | TGTGCCAGCAGGACGGGGGGTTACGAGCAGTACTTC | CASRTGGYEQYF
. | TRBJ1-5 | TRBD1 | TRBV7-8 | TGTGCCAGCAGCACGGACAGGGGGCTTGGCCAGCCCCAGCATTTT | CASSTDRGLGQPQHF
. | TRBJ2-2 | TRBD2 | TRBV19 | TGTGCCAGTAGTATTCAACTAGCGGGGGGCCGTCAGAACACCGGGGAGCTGTTTTTT | CASSIQLAGGRQNTGELFF
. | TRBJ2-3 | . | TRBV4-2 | TGTGCCAGCAGCCAGTCCCAGGAGGCCACAGATACGCAGTATTTT | CASSQSQEATDTQYF
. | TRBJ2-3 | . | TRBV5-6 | TGTGCCAGCAGCTTGGTCCAGAACACAGATACGCAGTATTTT | CASSLVQNTDTQYF
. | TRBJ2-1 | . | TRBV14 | TGTGCCAGCACACCAGGGGGGGCCGGCAATGAGCAGTTCTTC | CASTPGGAGNEQFF
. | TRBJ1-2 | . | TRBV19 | TGTGCCAGTAGTATAATAGTCGGGAATGGGAACTATGGCTACACCTTC | CASSIIVGNGNYGYTF
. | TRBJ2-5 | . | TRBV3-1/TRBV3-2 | TGTGCCAGCAGCCAGGATTGGACGACAGAGTGGGGCCAGTACTTC | CASSQDWTTEWGQYF
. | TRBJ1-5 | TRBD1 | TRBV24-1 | TGTGCCACCAGTGAGGGGGGACAGGGGAGAAGCAATCAGCCCCAGCATTTT | CATSEGGQGRSNQPQHF
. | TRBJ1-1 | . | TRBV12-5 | TGTGCTAGTGGACAGGGAAACTCGAACACTGAAGCTTTCTTT | CASGQGNSNTEAFF